The 5 T cell receptor beta chains below all came from one sample that was sequenced in a study of blood T cells in healthy people across ages. Then a second PCR, running roughly 7 to 11 cycles, was carried out with a sample-barcoded 5' primer and a J-beta primer mix. TCRdb recomputed calls from the 5' RACE reads with MiXCR, one row per CDR3 protein. Of a few hundred thousand distinct CDR3 sequences listed, about 55% are singletons. The sample consisted of blood. All receptors come from a man aged 55 to 70 in good health.

The rearrangement uses TRBV11-1 and TRBJ2-3; D tentatively fits TRBD1 or TRBD2 (5 bases each). The CDR3 loop spans 13 amino acids. Germline lookup yields CDR1 SGHAT and CDR2 FQDESV (reference sequence). V lost 11 bases to trimming and J lost 2 bases, with 14 bases between them. The CDR3 bases are TGTGCCTCCCGGGACGGGATCACAGATACGCAGTATTTT. Translated, it gives CASRDGITDTQYF.

CDR3 region: CASSATGGPYSGELFF. The CDR3 nucleotides are TGTGCCAGCAGTGCGACCGGGGGGCCCTATTCCGGGGAGCTGTTTTTT. The chain recombines TRBV12-3 or TRBV12-4 with TRBJ2-2; a possible D gene is TRBD2 (7 bases). V dropped 5 bases and J dropped 6 bases, with 19 bases sitting between them. The CDR3 is made up of 16 amino acids.

Remarks on this clonotype: Possible read error: a much larger clone is one base away. The gene calls are TRBV7-2 and TRBJ2-6; either TRBD1 or TRBD2 may supply D (6 bases each). The V end lost 2 bases, the J end lost 6 bases, and 14 bases lay between the germline ends. The germline CDR1 and CDR2 sequences are SGHTA and FQGNSA. This CDR3 contains 16 residues. CDR3 loop: CASSLIRGGVANVLTF. For the CDR3, the DNA is TGTGCCAGCAGCTTAATCAGGGGAGGTGTGGCCAACGTCCTGACTTTC. Using reference TRBV7-2 and TRBJ2-6 for the parts outside the CDR3, the full variable domain is GAGVSQSPSNKVTEKGKDVELRCDPISGHTALYWYRQSLGQGLEFLIYFQGNSAPDKSGLPSDRFSAERTGGSVSTLTIQRTQQEDSAVYLCASSLIRGGVANVLTFGAGSRLTVL.

For this clonotype: This may be a read error, as it is one base from a much larger clone. The CDR3 DNA reads as TGTGCCACCAGCAGGGAAAGGGGGTTCGCCGACGAGCAGTACTTC. It translates to CATSRERGFADEQYF. The rearrangement joins TRBV15 to TRBJ2-1; weak D call: TRBD1 (6 bases). The DNA end is a closer match to TRBJ2-7, so the J assignment may be wrong. The CDR3 is 15 amino acids. Germline assignment: CDR1 LNHNV and CDR2 YYDKDF (reference sequence).

V gene TRBV7-2 combines with J gene TRBJ2-1; TRBD2 matches 8 bases. The CDR3 runs to 13 residues. Per germline, CDR1 SGHTA and CDR2 FQGNSA. The V segment lost 7 bases and the J segment 10 bases; nucleotides outside the gene matches: 9. This CDR3 is CASTTSGRYEQFF. The CDR3 DNA reads as TGTGCCAGCACTACTAGCGGACGGTACGAGCAGTTCTTC.